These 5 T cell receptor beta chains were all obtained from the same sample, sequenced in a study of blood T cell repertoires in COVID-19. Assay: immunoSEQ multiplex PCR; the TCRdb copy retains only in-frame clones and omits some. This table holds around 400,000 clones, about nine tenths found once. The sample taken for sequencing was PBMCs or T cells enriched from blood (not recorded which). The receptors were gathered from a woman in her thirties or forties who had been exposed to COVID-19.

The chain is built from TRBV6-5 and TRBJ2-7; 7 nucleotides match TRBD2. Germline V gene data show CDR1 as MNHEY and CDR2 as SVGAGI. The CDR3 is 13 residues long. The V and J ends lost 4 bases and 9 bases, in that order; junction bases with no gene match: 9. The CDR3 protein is CASSSREGRGQYF. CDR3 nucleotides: TGTGCCAGCAGTTCTAGGGAGGGGCGCGGGCAGTACTTC.

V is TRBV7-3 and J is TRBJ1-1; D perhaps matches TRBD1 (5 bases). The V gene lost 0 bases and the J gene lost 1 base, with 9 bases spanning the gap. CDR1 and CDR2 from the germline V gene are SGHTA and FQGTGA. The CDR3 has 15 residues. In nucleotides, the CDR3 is TGTGCCAGCAGCTTAACGCCGCAGGGGAACACTGAAGCTTTCTTT. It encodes CASSLTPQGNTEAFF.

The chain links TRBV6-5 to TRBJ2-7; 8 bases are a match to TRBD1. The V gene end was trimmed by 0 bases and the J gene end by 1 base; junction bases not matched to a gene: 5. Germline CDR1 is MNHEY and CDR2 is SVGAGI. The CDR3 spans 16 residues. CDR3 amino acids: CASSYSRQGASYEQYF. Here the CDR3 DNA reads TGTGCCAGCAGTTACTCGCGGCAGGGGGCTTCCTACGAGCAGTACTTC.

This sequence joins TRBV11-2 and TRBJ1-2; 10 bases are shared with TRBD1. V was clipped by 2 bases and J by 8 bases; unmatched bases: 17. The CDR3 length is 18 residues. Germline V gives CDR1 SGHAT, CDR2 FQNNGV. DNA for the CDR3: TGTGCCAGCAGCTTACTTCTAGAAGAGACAGGGGGCGCGAAGGGCTACACCTTC. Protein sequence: CASSLLLEETGGAKGYTF.

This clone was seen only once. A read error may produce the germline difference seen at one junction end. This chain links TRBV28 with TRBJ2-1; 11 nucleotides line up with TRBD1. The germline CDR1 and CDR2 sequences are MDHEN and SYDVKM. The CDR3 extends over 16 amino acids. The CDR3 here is CANSASGTGGFNEQFF. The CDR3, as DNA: TGTGCCAACAGTGCCTCCGGGACAGGGGGATTCAATGAGCAGTTCTTC.